The present T cell receptor beta chain was sequenced within a study of blood T cell repertoires in COVID-19. Study details: The samples span acute and convalescent COVID-19 from the United States, Italy and Spain.

Authors' data handling: Amplified reference gene primers provided the basis for estimating nucleated cell counts. Repertoires were generated with immunoSEQ multiplex PCR, while TCRdb's copy carries only in-frame clones and drops some. That table furnishes V, J and clone size, whereas the DNA furnished D and trimming. The sample includes 250,000 to 300,000 clones, about 89% of them seen just once. The sample consisted of peripheral blood. This receptor was identified in a woman aged 55-69 years with acute or convalescent COVID-19.

The CDR3 DNA is TGTGCCAGCAGTGTTCTAGCGGGAGGGGGGGATACGCAGTATTTT. This encodes CASSVLAGGGDTQYF. The rearrangement links TRBV2 to TRBJ2-3, with 12 bases fitting TRBD2. The CDR3 spans 15 residues. The germline V gene encodes CDR1 SNHLY and CDR2 FYNNEI. V gave up 4 bases and J gave up 6 bases; unmatched junction bases: 5.